The sample holds a few counts of the clone carrying this T cell receptor (beta chain). What it binds is unknown. TCRdb itself ran the RT-PCR reads through MiXCR, one entry per CDR3 protein. The table has 550,000 to 800,000 distinct CDR3 sequences, around a sixth seen once; the top ten hold around a tenth. Looked up from germline, CDR1 is DFQATT and CDR2 is SNEGSKA (reference sequence). Trimming left V 1 base short and J 4 bases short, with 4 bases between. CDR3 size: 11 residues. The data stem from a study of response to subunit inactivated influenza vaccine. Study-wide findings and caveats: Every seasonal influenza vaccination brings in few new T cells, the authors suggested.

V and J are TRBV20-1 and TRBJ1-2; the D is unclear. The source material was PBMCs from blood, sampled 11 to 12 days after vaccination. The receptor's source is a man between 45 and 60 years old who received an inactivated influenza vaccine. CDR3 nucleotides: TGCAGTGCTAGAGTTGCCTATGGCTACACCTTC. It codes for CSARVAYGYTF.